A selection of T cell receptor beta chains follows, all from one sample in a study of T-cell memory formation after mild COVID-19. TCRdb redid the calling of the 5' RACE reads with MiXCR, one entry per CDR3 protein. There are around 250,000 distinct CDR3 sequences in the sample; over 8.5% occur only once, and approximately 20% lies in the top ten. What was sequenced was PBMCs or a T cell subset sorted from them (not recorded which). The receptors were sampled from a man between 18 and 35 years old who had mild COVID-19 (a few samples of this study predate the infection). Cell type and time point are not known. Both conserved end residues are part of each CDR3. D genes are given only for firm matches. Not every row has a clone size; where given, it reads once, few, many or a size class.

v_gene	abundance	d_gene	j_gene	CDR3aa	CDR3nt
TRBV10-3	-	TRBD2	TRBJ2-1	CAISGLAGFEQFF	TGTGCCATCAGCGGACTAGCGGGGTTTGAGCAGTTCTTC
TRBV4-1	-	-	TRBJ1-6	CASSLREGENSPLHF	TGCGCCAGCAGCCTCCGGGAGGGGGAAAATTCACCCCTCCACTTT
TRBV18	-	TRBD2	TRBJ2-1	CASSTYGGVDEQFF	TGTGCCAGCTCAACCTACGGGGGGGTTGATGAGCAGTTCTTC
TRBV30	-	-	TRBJ1-2	CAWKTRGTSTYGYTF	TGTGCCTGGAAAACCCGGGGGACGTCGACCTATGGCTACACCTTC
TRBV28	few	-	TRBJ2-5	CASNPGGTQYF	TGTGCCAGCAACCCCGGAGGGACCCAGTACTTC
TRBV27	few	TRBD2	TRBJ2-5	CASSHGGAQGIVTQYF	TGTGCCAGCAGCCACGGGGGGGCGCAGGGGATTGTGACCCAGTACTTC
TRBV4-2	few	-	TRBJ1-1	CASSPGGGRYTEAFF	TGTGCCAGCAGCCCCGGGGGCGGCAGATACACTGAAGCTTTCTTT
TRBV5-1	-	-	TRBJ1-1	CASSILSRGETEAFF	TGCGCCAGCAGCATCTTATCCAGGGGAGAGACTGAAGCTTTCTTT
TRBV4-1	few	TRBD2	TRBJ2-3	CASSRTSIGTDTQYF	TGCGCCAGCAGCCGGACTAGCATTGGTACAGATACGCAGTATTTT
TRBV4-3	many	TRBD2	TRBJ2-1	CASSPSLAGGYNEQFF	TGCGCCAGCAGCCCCTCACTAGCGGGGGGATACAATGAGCAGTTCTTC
TRBV6-5	-	TRBD1	TRBJ2-1	CASRPTGVTYNEQFF	TGTGCCAGCAGACCGACAGGGGTCACCTACAATGAGCAGTTCTTC
TRBV27	few	-	TRBJ2-1	CASSFRGDSEQFF	TGTGCCAGCAGTTTTCGAGGCGATAGCGAACAGTTCTTC
TRBV27	-	-	TRBJ2-7	CASSLRTPYEQYF	TGTGCCAGCAGTTTACGTACCCCCTACGAGCAGTACTTC
TRBV12-3/TRBV12-4	few	TRBD2	TRBJ2-7	CASSSTSSSYEQYF	TGTGCCAGCAGTTCGACTAGCAGCTCCTACGAGCAGTACTTC
TRBV7-3	many	-	TRBJ2-6	CASRDGTAGANVLTF	TGTGCCAGCAGGGACGGTACTGCGGGGGCCAACGTCCTGACTTTC
TRBV7-8	-	-	TRBJ2-7	CASSRTNEQYF	TGTGCCAGCAGCCGGACTAATGAGCAGTACTTC
TRBV19	-	-	TRBJ2-7	CASSRRQTYEQYF	TGTGCCAGTAGTCGACGACAGACCTACGAGCAGTACTTC
TRBV3-1	-	TRBD2	TRBJ2-5	CASCFRLAEETQYF	TGTGCCAGCTGCTTTCGACTAGCGGAAGAGACCCAGTACTTC
TRBV20-1	few	TRBD1	TRBJ1-2	CSARGDIDGYTF	TGCAGTGCCAGGGGGGACATCGATGGCTACACCTTC
TRBV7-2	many	-	TRBJ1-6	CASSFRTSSSYNSPLHF	TGTGCCAGCAGCTTCAGGACCAGTAGCTCCTATAATTCACCCCTCCACTTT
TRBV6-2/TRBV6-3	few	-	TRBJ1-5	CASKTSNQPQHF	TGTGCCAGCAAGACGAGCAATCAGCCCCAGCATTTT
TRBV7-9	few	-	TRBJ1-6	CASSKEDTNSPLHF	TGTGCCAGCAGCAAGGAAGATACTAATTCACCCCTCCACTTT